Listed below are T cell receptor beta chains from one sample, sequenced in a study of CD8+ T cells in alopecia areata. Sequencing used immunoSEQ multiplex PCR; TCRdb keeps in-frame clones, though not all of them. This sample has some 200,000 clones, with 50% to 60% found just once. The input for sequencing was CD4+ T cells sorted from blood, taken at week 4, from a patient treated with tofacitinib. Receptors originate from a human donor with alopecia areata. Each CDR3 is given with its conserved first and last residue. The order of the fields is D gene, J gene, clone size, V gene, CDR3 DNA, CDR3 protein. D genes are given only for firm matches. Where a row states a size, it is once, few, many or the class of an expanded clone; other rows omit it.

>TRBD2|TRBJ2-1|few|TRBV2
TGTGCCAGCAGCGCAGCGGGGGCAACATACAATGAGCAGTTCTTC
CASSAAGATYNEQFF
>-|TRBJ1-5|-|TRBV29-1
TGCAGCGTTCGGCAAGGGGGGAACAATCAGCCCCAGCATTTT
CSVRQGGNNQPQHF
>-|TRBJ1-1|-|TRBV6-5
TGTGCCAGCAGTTACCGAACGGGCACTGAAGCTTTCTTT
CASSYRTGTEAFF
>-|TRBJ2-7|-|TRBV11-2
TGTGCCAGCAGCTTGCAAGGGACGGGACCCTACGAGCAGTACTTC
CASSLQGTGPYEQYF
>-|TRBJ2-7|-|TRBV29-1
TGCAGCGTTGTGGACGGCCTAAGCTCCTACGAGCAGTACTTC
CSVVDGLSSYEQYF
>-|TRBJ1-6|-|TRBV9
TGTGCCAGCAGCGTTAACGAGTCACCCCTCCACTTT
CASSVNESPLHF
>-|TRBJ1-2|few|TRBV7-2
TGTGCCAGCAGCTTAGCGTACAGGCCTAACTATGGCTACACCTTC
CASSLAYRPNYGYTF
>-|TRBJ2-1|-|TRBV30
TGTGCCTGGATTGCACCGACTAGTCAGAGTGAGCAGTTCTTC
CAWIAPTSQSEQFF
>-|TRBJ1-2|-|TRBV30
TGTGCCTGGGGTCGACCCCGGACCCTCCGCGGCTATGGCTACACCTTC
CAWGRPRTLRGYGYTF
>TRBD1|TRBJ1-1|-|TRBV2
TGTGCCAGCAGACCCTGGGGACAGCAGAACACTGAAGCTTTCTTT
CASRPWGQQNTEAFF
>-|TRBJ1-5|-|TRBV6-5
TGTGCCAGCAGTTACTCGACGGGGCGGCAGCCCCAGCATTTT
CASSYSTGRQPQHF
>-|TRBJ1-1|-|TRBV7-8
TGTGCCAGCAGCTTAATAACAGGTTTGGCGACATTGGACACTGAAGCTTTCTTT
CASSLITGLATLDTEAFF
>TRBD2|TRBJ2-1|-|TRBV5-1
TGCGCCAGCAGGTCGCGGGGGAGCTCCTACAATGAGCAGTTCTTC
CASRSRGSSYNEQFF
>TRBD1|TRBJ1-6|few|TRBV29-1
TGCAGCGTTGAGCGGGGACAGCCACCGAGGGATTCACCCCTCCACTTT
CSVERGQPPRDSPLHF
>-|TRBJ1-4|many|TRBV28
TGTGCCAGCAGCCGAAGCCCGACAGGACGTAATGAAAAACTGTTTTTT
CASSRSPTGRNEKLFF
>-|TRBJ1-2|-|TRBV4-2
TGTGCCAGCAGCCAAGAGGACTCCCCGGGCTATGGCTACACCTTC
CASSQEDSPGYGYTF
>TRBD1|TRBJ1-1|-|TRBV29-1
TGCAGCGTTGTGTCCGACAGGGGTAGGACTGAAGCTTTCTTT
CSVVSDRGRTEAFF
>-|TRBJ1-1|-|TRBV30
TGTGCCTGGAGTGGAACAGCAAGTCGGAACACTGAAGCTTTCTTT
CAWSGTASRNTEAFF
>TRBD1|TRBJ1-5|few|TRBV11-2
TGTGCCAGCAGCGAGACAGGGCGCAATCAGCCCCAGCATTTT
CASSETGRNQPQHF
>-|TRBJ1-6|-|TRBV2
TGTGCCAGCAGTGATCTCGGGGGGCCATATAATTCACCCCTCCACTTT
CASSDLGGPYNSPLHF
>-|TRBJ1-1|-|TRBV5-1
TGCGCCAGCAGCTTGGAGGCGGGGAACACTGAAGCTTTCTTT
CASSLEAGNTEAFF
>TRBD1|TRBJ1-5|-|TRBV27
TGTGCCAGCAGTTCCCAGGGGGGTCAGCCCCAGCATTTT
CASSSQGGQPQHF
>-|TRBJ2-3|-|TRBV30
TGTGCTTCTAACGCCGGGACCGGATACACAGATACGCAGTATTTT
CASNAGTGYTDTQYF
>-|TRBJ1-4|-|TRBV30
TGTGCCTGGAGTGTAGGGCACGAGGGGGAAAAACTGTTTTTT
CAWSVGHEGEKLFF
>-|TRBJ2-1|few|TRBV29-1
TGCAGCGTCGCTCGAGGACAAAACAATGAGCAGTTCTTC
CSVARGQNNEQFF
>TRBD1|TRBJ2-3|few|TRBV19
TGTGCCAGTAAAGCACAGGGGACGAATACGCAGTATTTT
CASKAQGTNTQYF
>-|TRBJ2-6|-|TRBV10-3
TGTGCCATCTCAGGTGGCAGTGGAGGGGCCAACGTCCTGACTTTC
CAISGGSGGANVLTF
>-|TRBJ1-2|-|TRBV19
TGTGCCAGTAGATCCCAGGACATACCAGATGGCTACACCTTC
CASRSQDIPDGYTF
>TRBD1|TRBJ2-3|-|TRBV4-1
TGCGCCAGCAGCCAGGGCCGCCAGGGGGCAACGCAGTATTTT
CASSQGRQGATQYF
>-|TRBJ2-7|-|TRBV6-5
TGTGCCAGCAGTCGGACGGCTTCCTACGAGCAGTACTTC
CASSRTASYEQYF
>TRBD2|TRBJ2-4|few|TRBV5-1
TGCGCCAGCAGCTTCGGGGGGTCAAATGTTGGCAAAAACATTCAGTACTTC
CASSFGGSNVGKNIQYF
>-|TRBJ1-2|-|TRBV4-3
TGCGCCAGCAGTCAATTCACAGGAGGCTACACCTTC
CASSQFTGGYTF
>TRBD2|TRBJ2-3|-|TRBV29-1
TGCAGCACATCAACTAGCGGGGGGGTCACAGATACGCAGTATTTT
CSTSTSGGVTDTQYF
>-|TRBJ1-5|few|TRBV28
TGTGCCAGCAATCCCCCGGGGCCTGGCAATCAGCCCCAGCATTTT
CASNPPGPGNQPQHF
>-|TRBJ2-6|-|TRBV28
TGTGCCAGCAGCCGATTGGGGGCAGGTGCCAACGTCCTGACTTTC
CASSRLGAGANVLTF
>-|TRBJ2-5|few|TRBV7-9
TGTGCCAGCAGCCGAGGGGGGACCCAGTACTTC
CASSRGGTQYF
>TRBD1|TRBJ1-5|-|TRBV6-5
TGTGCCAGCAGTTACGGGGGACAGGGTGGGCAGCCCCAGCATTTT
CASSYGGQGGQPQHF
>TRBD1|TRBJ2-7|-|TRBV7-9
TGTGCCAGCAGCTCAAGGACAGGGACCGAGCAGTACTTC
CASSSRTGTEQYF
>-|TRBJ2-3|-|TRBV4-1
TGCGCCAGCAGCTCTCGACAGGCGGGAGATACGCAGTATTTT
CASSSRQAGDTQYF
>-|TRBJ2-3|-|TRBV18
TGTGCCAGCTCACCACCAAACACAGATACGCAGTATTTT
CASSPPNTDTQYF